This T cell receptor beta chain was documented in a study of blood T cell repertoires in COVID-19. Study as a whole: Acute-phase and convalescent COVID-19 samples originated in the United States, Italy and Spain. T cells, B-cell-depleted T cells, or PBMCs supplied cDNA or gDNA.

CDR3 length: 13 residues. V gave up 0 bases and J gave up 8 bases, with 10 bases separating them. The germline V gene encodes CDR1 MNHEY and CDR2 SMNVEV (reference sequence). Original methodology: By means of reference gene primer amplification, nucleated cell counts were estimated. The assay was immunoSEQ multiplex PCR, and TCRdb's table has in-frame clones only and misses some. V and J calls plus clone size are reproduced from that table; the DNA served to infer D and trimming. The data hold 250,000 or so clones, with about 93% observed a single time. V is TRBV27 and J is TRBJ1-1, with D perhaps matching TRBD1 (5 bases). Sequenced sample: peripheral blood. This clonotype originated in a man aged 25-45 years with COVID-19, enrolled during active disease. DNA of the CDR3: TGTGCCAGCAGTTTATCATGGCAGGGCGAAGCTTTCTTT. Amino acids: CASSLSWQGEAFF.